This T cell receptor (beta chain) was documented in a study of radiation and T cells in renal cell carcinoma. The CDR3 totals 14 residues. Overall study results and limits: From baseline, blood top tumor clonotypes peaked at 2 weeks post-radiation.

Libraries were prepared by immunoSEQ multiplex PCR; TCRdb keeps only in-frame clonotypes and omits some of them. Counted here are roughly 64,000 clones, over 60% occurring once; the ten biggest clones make up 6.5% to 7.5%. Time point reported: blood 4 weeks post-SBRT, at nephrectomy. The sample's treatment: 15 Gy SBRT to primary tumor, nephrectomy 4 weeks later. Nephrectomy followed 15 Gy stereotactic body radiation by 4 weeks. Serial blood draws occurred at baseline and 2 and 4 weeks post-SBRT. The tumor was a clear cell renal cell carcinoma. On this clone itself: The target antigen is unknown.

The specimen was blood, collected from a patient whose treatment included radiotherapy and nephrectomy. V usage is TRBV21-1 and J usage is TRBJ2-7; TRBD1 reflects the table's D call only, with no check against the DNA. TRBV21-1 is listed as a pseudogene. This sequence was found in a man aged 60-69 years with renal cell carcinoma. The CDR3 sequence: CASSRSGLRDEQYF. The CDR3 nucleotides read TGTGCCAGCAGCAGATCAGGGTTACGTGACGAGCAGTACTTC.